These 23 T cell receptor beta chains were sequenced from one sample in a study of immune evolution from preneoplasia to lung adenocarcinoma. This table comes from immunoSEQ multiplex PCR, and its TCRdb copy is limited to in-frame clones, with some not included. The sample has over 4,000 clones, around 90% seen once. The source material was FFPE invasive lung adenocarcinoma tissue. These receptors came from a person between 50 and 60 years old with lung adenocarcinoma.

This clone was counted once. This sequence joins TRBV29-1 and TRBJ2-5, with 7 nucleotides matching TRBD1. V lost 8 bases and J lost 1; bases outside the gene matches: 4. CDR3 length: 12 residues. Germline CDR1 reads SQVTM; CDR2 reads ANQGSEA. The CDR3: CSFRTGQETQYF. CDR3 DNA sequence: TGCAGCTTCCGGACAGGCCAAGAGACCCAGTACTTC.

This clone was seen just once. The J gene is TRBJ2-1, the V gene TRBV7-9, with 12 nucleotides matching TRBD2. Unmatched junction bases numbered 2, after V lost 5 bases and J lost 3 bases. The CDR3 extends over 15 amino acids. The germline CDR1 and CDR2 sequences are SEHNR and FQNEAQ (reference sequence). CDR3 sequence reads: CASSTGLAGYNEQFF. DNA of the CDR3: TGTGCCAGCAGCACGGGACTAGCGGGCTACAATGAGCAGTTCTTC.

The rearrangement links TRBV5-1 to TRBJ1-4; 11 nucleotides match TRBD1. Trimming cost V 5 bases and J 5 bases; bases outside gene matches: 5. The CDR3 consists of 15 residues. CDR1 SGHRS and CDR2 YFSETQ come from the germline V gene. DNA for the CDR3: TGCGCCAGCAGGGGACAGGGGGAGTGGAATGAAAAACTGTTTTTT. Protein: CASRGQGEWNEKLFF.

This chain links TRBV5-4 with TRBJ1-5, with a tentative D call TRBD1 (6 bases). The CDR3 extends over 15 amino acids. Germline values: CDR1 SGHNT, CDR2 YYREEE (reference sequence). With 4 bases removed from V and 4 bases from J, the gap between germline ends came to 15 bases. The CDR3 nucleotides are TGTGCCAGCAGCCGACAGGATCGGCCTAATCAGCCCCAGCATTTT. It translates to CASSRQDRPNQPQHF.

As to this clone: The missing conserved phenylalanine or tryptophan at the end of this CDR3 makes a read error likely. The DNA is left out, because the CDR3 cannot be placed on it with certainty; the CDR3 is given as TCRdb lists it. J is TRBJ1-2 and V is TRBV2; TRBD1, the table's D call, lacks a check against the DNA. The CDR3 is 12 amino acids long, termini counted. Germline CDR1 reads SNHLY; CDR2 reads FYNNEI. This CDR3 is CARALTGPAVDS.

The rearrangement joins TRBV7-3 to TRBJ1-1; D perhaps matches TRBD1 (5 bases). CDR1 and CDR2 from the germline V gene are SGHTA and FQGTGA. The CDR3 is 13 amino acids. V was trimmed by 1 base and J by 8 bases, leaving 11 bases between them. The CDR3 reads CASSLKGSQEAFF. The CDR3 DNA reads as TGTGCCAGCAGCTTAAAGGGGTCGCAAGAAGCTTTCTTT.

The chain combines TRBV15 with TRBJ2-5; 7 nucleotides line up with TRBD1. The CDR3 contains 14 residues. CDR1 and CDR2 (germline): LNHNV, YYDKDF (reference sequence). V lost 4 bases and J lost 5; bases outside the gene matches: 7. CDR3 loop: CATSKSDREETQYF. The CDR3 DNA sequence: TGTGCCACCAGCAAATCAGACAGGGAGGAGACCCAGTACTTC.

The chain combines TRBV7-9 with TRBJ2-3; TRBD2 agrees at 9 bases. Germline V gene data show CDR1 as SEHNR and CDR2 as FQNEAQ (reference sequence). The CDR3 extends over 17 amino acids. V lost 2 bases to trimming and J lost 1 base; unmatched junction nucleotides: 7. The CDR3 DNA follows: TGTGCCAGCAGCTTATGGCGGGAGGGCCGGGGCACAGATACGCAGTATTTT. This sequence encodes CASSLWREGRGTDTQYF.

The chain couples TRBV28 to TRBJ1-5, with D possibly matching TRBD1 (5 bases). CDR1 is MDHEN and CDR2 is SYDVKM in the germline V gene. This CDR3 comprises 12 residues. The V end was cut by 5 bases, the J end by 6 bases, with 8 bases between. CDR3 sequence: CASSRGSQPQHF. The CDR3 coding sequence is TGTGCCAGCAGTCGGGGGAGTCAGCCCCAGCATTTT.

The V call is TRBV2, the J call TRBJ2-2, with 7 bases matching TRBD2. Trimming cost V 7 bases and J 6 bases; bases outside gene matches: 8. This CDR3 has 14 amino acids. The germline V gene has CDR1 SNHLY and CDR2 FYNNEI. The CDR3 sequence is CASNGGSGSGELFF. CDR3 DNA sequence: TGTGCCAGCAACGGCGGGAGTGGTTCCGGGGAGCTGTTTTTT.

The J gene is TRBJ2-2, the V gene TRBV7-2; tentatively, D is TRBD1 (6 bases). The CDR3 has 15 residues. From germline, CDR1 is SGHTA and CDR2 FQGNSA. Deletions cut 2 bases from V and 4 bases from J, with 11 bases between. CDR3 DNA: TGTGCCAGCAGCTTACAGGGGTCAAGCACCGGGGAGCTGTTTTTT. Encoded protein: CASSLQGSSTGELFF. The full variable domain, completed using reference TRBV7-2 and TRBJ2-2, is GAGVSQSPSNKVTEKGKDVELRCDPISGHTALYWYRQSLGQGLEFLIYFQGNSAPDKSGLPSDRFSAERTGGSVSTLTIQRTQQEDSAVYLCASSLQGSSTGELFFGEGSRLTVL.

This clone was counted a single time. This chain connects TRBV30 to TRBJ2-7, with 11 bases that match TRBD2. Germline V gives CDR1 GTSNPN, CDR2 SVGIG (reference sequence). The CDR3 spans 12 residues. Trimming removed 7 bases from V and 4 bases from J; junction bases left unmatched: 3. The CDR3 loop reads CASTSGRYEQYF. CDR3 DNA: TGTGCCTCAACTAGCGGGAGATACGAGCAGTACTTC.

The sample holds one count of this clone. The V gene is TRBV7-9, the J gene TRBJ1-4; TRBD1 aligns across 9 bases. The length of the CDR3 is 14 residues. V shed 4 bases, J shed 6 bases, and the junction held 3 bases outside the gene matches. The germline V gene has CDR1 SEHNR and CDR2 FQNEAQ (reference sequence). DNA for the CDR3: TGTGCCAGCAGCTCGACAGGGGGAGATGAAAAACTGTTTTTT. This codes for CASSSTGGDEKLFF.

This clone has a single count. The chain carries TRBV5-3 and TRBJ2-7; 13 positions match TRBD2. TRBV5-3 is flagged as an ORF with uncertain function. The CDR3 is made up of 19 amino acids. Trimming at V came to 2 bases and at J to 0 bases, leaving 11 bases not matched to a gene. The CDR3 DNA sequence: TGTGCCAGAAGCTTATCCGGACTAGCGGGAGCTAGGGGCTCCTACGAGCAGTACTTC. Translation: CARSLSGLAGARGSYEQYF.

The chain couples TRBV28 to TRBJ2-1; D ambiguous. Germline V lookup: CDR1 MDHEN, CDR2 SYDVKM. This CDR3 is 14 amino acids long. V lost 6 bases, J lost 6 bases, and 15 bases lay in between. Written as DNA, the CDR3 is TGTGCCAGCAGCCCCCCGCAAGAACGCAATGAGCAGTTCTTC. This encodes CASSPPQERNEQFF.

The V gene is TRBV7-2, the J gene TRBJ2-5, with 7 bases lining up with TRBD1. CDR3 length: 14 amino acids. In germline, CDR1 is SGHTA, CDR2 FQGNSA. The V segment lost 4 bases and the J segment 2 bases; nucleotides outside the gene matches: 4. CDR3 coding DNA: TGTGCCAGCAGCTACAGGGGTGGGCAAGAGACCCAGTACTTC. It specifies CASSYRGGQETQYF.

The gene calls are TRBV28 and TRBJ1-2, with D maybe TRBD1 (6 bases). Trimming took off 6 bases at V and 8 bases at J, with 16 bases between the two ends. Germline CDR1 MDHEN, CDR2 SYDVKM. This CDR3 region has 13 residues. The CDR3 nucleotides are TGTGCCAGCAGCCCTAGCACTGGGGGCGGCTACACCTTC. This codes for CASSPSTGGGYTF.

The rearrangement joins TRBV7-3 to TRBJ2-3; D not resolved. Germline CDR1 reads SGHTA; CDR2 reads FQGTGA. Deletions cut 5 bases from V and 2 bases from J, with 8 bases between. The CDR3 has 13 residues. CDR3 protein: CASSPPVTDTQYF. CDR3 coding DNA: TGTGCCAGCAGCCCCCCCGTCACAGATACGCAGTATTTT.

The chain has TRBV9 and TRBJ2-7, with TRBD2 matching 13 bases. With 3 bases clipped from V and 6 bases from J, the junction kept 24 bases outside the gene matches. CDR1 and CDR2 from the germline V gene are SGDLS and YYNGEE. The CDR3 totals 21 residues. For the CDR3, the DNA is TGTGCCAGCAGCGGAAGTAGTAGTAGAGGAGGGACTAGCGGGATCTTTTCCGAGCAGTACTTC. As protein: CASSGSSSRGGTSGIFSEQYF.

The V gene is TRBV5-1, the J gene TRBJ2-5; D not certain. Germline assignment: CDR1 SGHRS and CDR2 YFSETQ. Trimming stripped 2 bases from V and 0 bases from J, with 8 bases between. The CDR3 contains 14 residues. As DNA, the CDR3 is TGCGCCAGCAGCTTCGCCGGAAACCAAGAGACCCAGTACTTC. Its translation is CASSFAGNQETQYF.

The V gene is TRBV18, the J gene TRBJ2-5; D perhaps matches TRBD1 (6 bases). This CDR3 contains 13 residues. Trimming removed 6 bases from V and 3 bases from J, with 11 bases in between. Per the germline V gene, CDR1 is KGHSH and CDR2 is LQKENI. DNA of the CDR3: TGTGCCAGCTCGCGCACAGGGAAAGAGACCCAGTACTTC. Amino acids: CASSRTGKETQYF.

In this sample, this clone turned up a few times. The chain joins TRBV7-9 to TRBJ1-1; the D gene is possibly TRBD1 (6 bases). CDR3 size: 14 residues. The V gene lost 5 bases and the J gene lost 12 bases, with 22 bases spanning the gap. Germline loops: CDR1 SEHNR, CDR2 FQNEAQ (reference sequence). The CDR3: CASSQDAQGYVTFF. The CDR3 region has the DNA TGTGCCAGCAGCCAGGATGCCCAGGGGTATGTAACTTTCTTT.

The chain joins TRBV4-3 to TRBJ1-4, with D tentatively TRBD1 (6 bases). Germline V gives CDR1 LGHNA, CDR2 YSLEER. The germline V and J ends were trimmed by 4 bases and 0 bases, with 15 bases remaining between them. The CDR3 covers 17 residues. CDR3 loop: CASSLSGTQATNEKLFF. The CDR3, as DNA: TGCGCCAGCAGCCTGTCCGGGACACAAGCAACTAATGAAAAACTGTTTTTT.